Here is one T cell receptor (beta chain) with its context. Many counts were recorded for this clonotype. This receptor's antigen is unknown. The input lacks base qualities; no much larger clone sits a single base away. Per the publication, the time point label means: technical triplicate 1. Libraries from unsorted PBMCs were made from 2 million PBMCs kept in RNAlater at -80 degrees C until RNA extraction. Peripheral blood was subjected to Ficoll-Hypaque density gradient centrifugation to isolate PBMCs, which were then cryopreserved in liquid nitrogen. The CDR3, cysteine through phenylalanine, is 14 amino acids long. Just the 42-base CDR3 DNA is kept, in frame starting at base 1. The germline V gene encodes CDR1 DFQATT and CDR2 SNEGSKA (reference sequence). V was cut back by 1 base and J by 2 bases, leaving a gap of 9 bases between them. cDNA was synthesized by template-switch 5'RACE using a primer with a 10-nucleotide random unique molecular identifier that tagged each TCR transcript. Over 190 million TCR-beta sequences, covering 15-18 subjects, were produced in each sequencing run. The RNeasy kit was used for extraction of total RNA. The KAPA Real-time Library Amplification kit was used to amplify TCR-beta VDJ regions with primers targeting the TCR constant region and the 5'RACE anchor. A first PCR added sample indexes and Illumina adaptors, and a second PCR then raised library yield. After Ampure bead purification, the TCR product of roughly 650 bp was size-selected on a 2% E-gel SizeSelection system. Before pooling, libraries had their quality checked on a Bioanalyzer, their concentration measured with Qubit, and their quantity determined with the Kapa Library Quantification kit. Paired-end 2 x 150 bp sequencing of the libraries was performed on an Illumina HiSeq 2500. To increase sequence diversity, about 25-30% phiX was spiked into each library pool. Per the authors' processing: The quality-filtered reads were processed with the UMI-based MiGEC pipeline, whose error correction step removed more than 85% of the raw TCR sequences. VDJ genes were aligned to IMGT germline references, and each clonotype was defined by a unique CDR3 amino acid sequence together with V-J genes. VDJtools evaluated clonal expansion, Shannon diversity and CDR3 relatedness (CalcPairwiseDistances, ClusterSamples); CLCbio workbench built phylogenetic trees. Expanded clones were defined as having at least 8 unique UMIs, based on coefficient-of-variation modelling across technical triplicates. TCRdb trimmed the raw reads at Q25, called clones with MiXCR and kept productive beta chains. For every CDR3 protein sequence, its rows merge into one entry that carries the most common genes and DNA. These V and J calls derive from TCRdb rather than the authors' analysis. This sample gives about 36,000 distinct CDR3 sequences in total; around 10% of them show up just once. About 4% of the sample comes from the top ten.

This specimen comes from a study of neurological immune-mediated disorders (dated by TCRdb to the late 2010s). The study in broad terms: Peripheral blood TCR-beta repertoires from patients with HTLV-I-associated myelopathy (HAM/TSP), patients with multiple sclerosis, and healthy controls were compared in the study using UMI-based sequencing. Alongside PBMC samples, the set of around 99 TCR-beta libraries contained longitudinal samples, technical triplicates, and paired CD4+ and CD8+ T-cell subsets that had been sorted. Technical triplicate libraries were sequenced so that the variability in frequency of each individual clone could be precisely calculated. The cohort comprised roughly 69 subjects: roughly 15 HAM/TSP patients, some 34 multiple sclerosis patients and around 20 healthy controls.

What the authors observed across the whole study: Expanded clones from different subjects shared no identical CDR3 amino acid sequences, which suggests that TCR-beta repertoires were private in all groups. TCR clonal expansion was greatest in HAM/TSP patients and smallest in MS patients, who ranked below even healthy controls.

The specimen sequenced was PBMCs. The origin of this receptor is a man in his 60s with HTLV-1-associated myelopathy (HAM/TSP). The V and J genes are TRBV20-1 and TRBJ1-3, with a weak D call of TRBD1 (6 bases match). The bases are TGCAGTGCTAGAGTCTCAGGGGCTGGAAACACCATATATTTT. Its product reads: CSARVSGAGNTIYF.